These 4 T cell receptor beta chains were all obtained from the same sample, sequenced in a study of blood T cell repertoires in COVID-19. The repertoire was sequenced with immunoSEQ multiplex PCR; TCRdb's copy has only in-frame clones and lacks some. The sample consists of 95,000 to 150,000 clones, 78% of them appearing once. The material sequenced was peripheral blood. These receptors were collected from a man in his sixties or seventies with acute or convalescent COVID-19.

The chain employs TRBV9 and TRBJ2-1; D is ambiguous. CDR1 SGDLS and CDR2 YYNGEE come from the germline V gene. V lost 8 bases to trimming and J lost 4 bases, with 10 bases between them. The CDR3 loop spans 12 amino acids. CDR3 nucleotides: TGTGCCAGTTCACAACCATACAATGAGCAGTTCTTC. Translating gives CASSQPYNEQFF.

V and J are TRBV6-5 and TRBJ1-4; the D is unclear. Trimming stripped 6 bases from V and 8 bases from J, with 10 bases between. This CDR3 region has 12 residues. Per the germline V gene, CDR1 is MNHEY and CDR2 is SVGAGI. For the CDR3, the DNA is TGTGCCAGCAGCGAGGATCGGGAAAAACTGTTTTTT. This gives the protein CASSEDREKLFF.

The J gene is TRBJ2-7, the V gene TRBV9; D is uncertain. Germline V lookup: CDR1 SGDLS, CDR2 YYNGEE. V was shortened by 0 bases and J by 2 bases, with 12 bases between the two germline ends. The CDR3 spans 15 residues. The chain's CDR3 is CASSVESGWPYEQYF. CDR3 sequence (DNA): TGTGCCAGCAGCGTAGAGTCAGGTTGGCCCTACGAGCAGTACTTC. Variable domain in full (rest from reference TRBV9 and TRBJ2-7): DSGVTQTPKHLITATGQRVTLRCSPRSGDLSVYWYQQSLDQGLQFLIQYYNGEERAKGNILERFSAQQFPDLHSELNLSSLELGDSALYFCASSVESGWPYEQYFGPGTRLTVT.

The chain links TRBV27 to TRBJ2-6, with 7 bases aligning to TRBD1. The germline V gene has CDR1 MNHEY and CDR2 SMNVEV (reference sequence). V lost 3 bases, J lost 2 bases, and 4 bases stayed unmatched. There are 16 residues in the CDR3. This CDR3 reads CASSLDRNPGANVLTF. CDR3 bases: TGTGCCAGCAGTTTGGACAGGAACCCTGGGGCCAACGTCCTGACTTTC.